This T cell receptor beta chain appears in the sequencing data of a study of response to subunit inactivated influenza vaccine. The study, taken as a whole, reports: New T cells are recruited in small numbers by each seasonal influenza vaccination, according to the authors' suggestion.

The CDR3 has 13 amino acids. Germline V CDR1 and CDR2: MDHEN, SYDVKM. Trimming shortened V by 10 bases and J by 6 bases, and 18 bases separated the two germline ends. One entry per CDR3 protein results from TCRdb running MiXCR on the RT-PCR reads. The sample carries around 480,000 distinct CDR3 sequences, 16% recorded once. Comment on this clonotype: As yet, its antigen is unknown.

The TCR sequence derives from a man aged 50-75 years who received an inactivated influenza vaccine. The V call is TRBV28, the J call TRBJ1-2, with TRBD1 as a possible D gene (6 bases). Here the sequenced sample was CD4+ T cells sorted from PBMCs, taken around 25 months after vaccination. CDR3 in amino acids: CAIRGSVSDGYTF. DNA of the CDR3: TGTGCCATCAGGGGTTCGGTATCGGATGGCTACACCTTC.